A selection of T cell receptor beta chains follows, all from one sample in a study of T-cell reconstitution after alpha-beta-depleted transplantation in children. Using its own MiXCR run on the PCR reads, TCRdb lists one record per CDR3 protein. This sample has some 250,000 distinct CDR3 sequences; approximately 12% occur once, and the top ten carry around 2.8%. The sequenced sample was PBMCs from the stem cell graft donor, obtained from the stem cell graft. The receptors were sampled from a human donor who donated a stem cell graft to a child with acute lymphoblastic leukemia. CDR3s include the opening cysteine and the closing phenylalanine or tryptophan. The D gene is left open where the match is weak. Clone sizes are given selectively: once, few, many, or a class where the clone is expanded.

>many|TRBD2|TRBJ2-1|TRBV27
TGTGCCAGCAGTTTCGTAGCGGGAGGGCCCTACAATGAGCAGTTCTTC
CASSFVAGGPYNEQFF
>many|TRBD1|TRBJ2-1|TRBV27
TGTGCCAGCAGTTTAGCGGGGACAGGGACCTATGAGCAGTTCTTC
CASSLAGTGTYEQFF
>many|NA|TRBJ2-2|TRBV5-1
TGCGCCAGCAGCTTAACCGCTCCCTCGGACACCGGGGAGCTGTTTTTT
CASSLTAPSDTGELFF
>many|TRBD2|TRBJ2-5|TRBV7-2
TGTGCCAGCAGCCCGGGGACTAGTGTCGAGACCCAGTACTTC
CASSPGTSVETQYF
>many|NA|TRBJ2-6|TRBV5-1
TGCGCCAGCAGCTTGTACACTGGGGCCAACGTCCTGACTTTC
CASSLYTGANVLTF
>many|NA|TRBJ1-1|TRBV7-9
TGTGCCAGCAGCTTAGCTCGGGACGGTGAAGCTTTCTTT
CASSLARDGEAFF
>many|NA|TRBJ1-2|TRBV7-2
TGTGCCAGCAGCCTCTGGGGGAGCGATCCCTATGGCTACACCTTC
CASSLWGSDPYGYTF
>many|NA|TRBJ1-4|TRBV24-1
TGTGCCACCAAATCTTCGTATGGGAGATCTAATGAAAAACTGTTTTTT
CATKSSYGRSNEKLFF
>many|NA|TRBJ2-5|TRBV24-1
TGTGCCACCAGTGGTTTCGGGGGGCTTGAAGAGACCCAGTACTTC
CATSGFGGLEETQYF
>many|NA|TRBJ1-1|TRBV6-2/TRBV6-3
TGTGCCAGCAGTTACTCGAGTTGGACAACGAACACTGAAGCTTTCTTT
CASSYSSWTTNTEAFF
>many|NA|TRBJ1-1|TRBV20-1
TGCAGTGCTAGGGCCGGGGATTACATGAACACTGAAGCTTTCTTT
CSARAGDYMNTEAFF
>few|NA|TRBJ2-7|TRBV20-1
TGCAGTGTTGAGGGGGGTCGGGGCCTAAGCTCCTACGAGCAGTACTTC
CSVEGGRGLSSYEQYF
>many|NA|TRBJ2-3|TRBV6-1
TGTGCCAGCAGTGTCGTGGGGGTTACAGATACGCAGTATTTT
CASSVVGVTDTQYF
>NA|TRBD2|TRBJ2-5|TRBV11-2
TGTGCCAGCAGCAACCAAAGACTAGCGGGGGCCCTGTACCAAGAGACCCAGTACTTC
CASSNQRLAGALYQETQYF
>many|NA|TRBJ2-1|TRBV5-6
TGTGCCAGCAGCTTGTATCTGAATGAGCAGTTCTTC
CASSLYLNEQFF
>NA|NA|TRBJ2-7|TRBV7-2
TGTGCCAGCAGCTTAGTCAGGCCCCGCTACGAGCAGTACTTC
CASSLVRPRYEQYF
>many|TRBD2|TRBJ2-7|TRBV20-1
TGCAGTGGTAATAGCGGGGGGACCTACGAGCAGTACTTC
CSGNSGGTYEQYF
>many|NA|TRBJ1-5|TRBV9
TGTGCCAGCAGCGTAGCAGGGGCTGGACAGCCCCAGCATTTT
CASSVAGAGQPQHF
>NA|TRBD1|TRBJ2-7|TRBV4-3
TGCGCCAGCAGCCAAGAAGGGGGTGGGACAGGGGGCTACGAGCAGTACTTC
CASSQEGGGTGGYEQYF
>NA|NA|TRBJ2-6|TRBV6-5
TGTGCCAGCAGTAGACGGTCCTCTGGGGCCAACGTCCTGACTTTC
CASSRRSSGANVLTF
>many|TRBD1|TRBJ2-7|TRBV12-3/TRBV12-4
TGTGCCAGCAGTTCAGGGGGCGGGTACGAGCAGTACTTC
CASSSGGGYEQYF
>many|TRBD2|TRBJ2-1|TRBV29-1
TGCAGCGCCCTGGGGCGGGGGAATTCCTACAATGAGCAGTTCTTC
CSALGRGNSYNEQFF
>NA|NA|TRBJ2-7|TRBV20-1
TGCAGTGCTAGAGTTCGGGAGCTCGAGCAGTACTTC
CSARVRELEQYF
>many|NA|TRBJ2-2|TRBV20-1
TGCAGTGCTTACACAGGGAATAAGCACACCGGGGAGCTGTTTTTT
CSAYTGNKHTGELFF
>few|TRBD1|TRBJ2-5|TRBV19
TGTGCCAGTAGTCCGGGACAGGGGTATGGAGAGACCCAGTACTTC
CASSPGQGYGETQYF
>many|NA|TRBJ2-2|TRBV12-3/TRBV12-4
TGTGCCAGCAGTGGGAGTAGGAACGGGGAGCTGTTTTTT
CASSGSRNGELFF